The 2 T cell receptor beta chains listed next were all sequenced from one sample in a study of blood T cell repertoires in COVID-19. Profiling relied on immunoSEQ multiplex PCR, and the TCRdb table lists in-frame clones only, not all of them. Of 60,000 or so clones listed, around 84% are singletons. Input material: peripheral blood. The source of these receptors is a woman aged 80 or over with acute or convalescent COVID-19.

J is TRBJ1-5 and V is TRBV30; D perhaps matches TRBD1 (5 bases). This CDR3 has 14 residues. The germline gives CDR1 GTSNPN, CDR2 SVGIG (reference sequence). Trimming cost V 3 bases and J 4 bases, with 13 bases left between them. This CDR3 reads CAWSQRGRNQPQHF. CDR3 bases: TGTGCCTGGAGCCAGCGGGGACGGAATCAGCCCCAGCATTTT.

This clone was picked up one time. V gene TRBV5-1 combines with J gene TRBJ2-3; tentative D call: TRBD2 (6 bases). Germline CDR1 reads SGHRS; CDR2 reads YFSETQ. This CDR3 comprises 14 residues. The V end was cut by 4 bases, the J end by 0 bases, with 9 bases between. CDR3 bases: TGCGCCAGCAGCCTAGCGACTAGCACAGATACGCAGTATTTT. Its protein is CASSLATSTDTQYF.